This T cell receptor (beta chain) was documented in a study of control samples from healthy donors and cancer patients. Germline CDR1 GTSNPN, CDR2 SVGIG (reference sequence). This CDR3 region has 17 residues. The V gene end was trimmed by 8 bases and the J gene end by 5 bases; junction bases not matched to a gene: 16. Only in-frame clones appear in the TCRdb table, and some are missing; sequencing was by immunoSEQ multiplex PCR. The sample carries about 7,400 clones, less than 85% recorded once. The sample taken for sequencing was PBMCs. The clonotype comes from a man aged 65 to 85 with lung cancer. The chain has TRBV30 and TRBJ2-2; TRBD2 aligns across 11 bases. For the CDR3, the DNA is TGTGCCGCCTCAAGGCTAGCGGGAGGACGGGATACCGGGGAGCTGTTTTTT. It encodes CAASRLAGGRDTGELFF.